This T cell receptor (beta chain) was obtained from a study of T cells in Graves' hyperthyroidism and ophthalmopathy. Study-wide points: The model forecast ophthalmopathy, anticipating it by a median roughly 6 months before onset.

In this sample, this clonotype turned up many times. Antigen: not known. Hyperthyroidism was newly diagnosed in patients aged 18 to 65 (duration under 2 months). The source of the PBMCs was over 8.5 ml of fresh peripheral blood. Amplification of TCR beta CDR3 regions used RNA as the template. Primed by the HTBI set, a first-round RT-PCR was run on the TCR CDR3. TCRdb fed the multiplex PCR reads into MiXCR, producing one record per CDR3 protein. The sample yields around 300,000 distinct CDR3 sequences, roughly an eighth seen once. Sequencing was done on a sample of blood. This receptor was identified in a woman aged 40 to 49 with Graves' hyperthyroidism.

CDR3 in amino acids: CAARTGLRKAFF. In DNA, the CDR3 is TGTGCCGCCCGGACAGGCCTAAGGAAAGCTTTCTTT. V gene TRBV3-1 combines with J gene TRBJ1-1, with 7 bases fitting TRBD1. After removal of 11 bases from V and 9 bases from J, the junction contained 12 bases not matched to a gene. Germline values: CDR1 LGHDT, CDR2 YNNKEL (reference sequence). The CDR3 has 12 residues.